Each of the 12 T cell receptor beta chains below was sequenced from the same sample in a study of blood T cell repertoires in COVID-19. Sequencing was performed with immunoSEQ multiplex PCR; in TCRdb, only in-frame clones are kept and a portion is missing. This sample yields 100,000 to 110,000 clones, of which about 82% are seen a single time; roughly 12% belongs to the top ten. The sequencing sample was made of peripheral blood. These TCRs come from a man in his forties or fifties with active or convalescent COVID-19.

The V and J genes are TRBV30 and TRBJ2-2, with no clear D. V was shortened by 3 bases and J by 1 base, with 9 bases between the two germline ends. Germline V lookup: CDR1 GTSNPN, CDR2 SVGIG (reference sequence). CDR3 size: 14 residues. CDR3 in DNA: TGTGCCTGGAGAAAAGACAAGAACACCGGGGAGCTGTTTTTT. Translating it yields CAWRKDKNTGELFF.

V gene TRBV25-1 combines with J gene TRBJ1-1, with D unresolved. Germline lookup yields CDR1 MGHDK and CDR2 SYGVNS. Trimming pared 5 bases from V and 0 bases from J, leaving 13 bases between. The CDR3 loop spans 15 amino acids. The CDR3 region has the DNA TGTGCCAGCAGTTCTCAGACGGGGATGAACACTGAAGCTTTCTTT. Encoded protein: CASSSQTGMNTEAFF.

This chain joins TRBV2 and TRBJ1-2, with D maybe TRBD1 (5 bases). The V gene lost 3 bases and the J gene lost 3 bases, with 11 bases spanning the gap. This CDR3 contains 14 residues. Looked up from germline, CDR1 is SNHLY and CDR2 is FYNNEI. The CDR3 spells CASSEGGVDYGYTF. CDR3 in DNA: TGTGCCAGCAGTGAGGGAGGGGTAGACTATGGCTACACCTTC.

CDR3 DNA: TGCGCCAGCAAAAACCGAACTAGATTTGAGACCCAGTACTTC. It yields the protein CASKNRTRFETQYF. J is TRBJ2-5 and V is TRBV5-1; maybe TRBD2 (5 bases). The length of the CDR3 is 14 residues. The germline gives CDR1 SGHRS, CDR2 YFSETQ. Trimming pared 6 bases from V and 5 bases from J, leaving 17 bases between. Filled out from reference TRBV5-1 and TRBJ2-5, the complete variable domain reads KAGVTQTPRYLIKTRGQQVTLSCSPISGHRSVSWYQQTPGQGLQFLFEYFSETQRNKGNFPGRFSGRQFSNSRSEMNVSTLELGDSALYLCASKNRTRFETQYFGPGTRLLVL.

The count of this clone is one. This chain connects TRBV5-4 to TRBJ2-4; 8 bases are shared with TRBD1. V shed 2 bases and J 3 bases; nucleotides not matched to a gene: 1. This CDR3 spans 14 amino acids. The germline V gene encodes CDR1 SGHNT and CDR2 YYREEE (reference sequence). The CDR3 protein is CASSFRGLKNIQYF. The CDR3 DNA sequence: TGTGCCAGCAGCTTCAGGGGGCTCAAAAACATTCAGTACTTC.

The chain recombines TRBV6-5 with TRBJ2-7, with 7 positions matching TRBD2. V was clipped by 5 bases and J by 7 bases; unmatched bases: 8. Germline CDR1 reads MNHEY; CDR2 reads SVGAGI. The CDR3 totals 13 residues. CDR3 DNA: TGTGCCAGCAGTACCGTGGGGAGGGGAGAGCAGTACTTC. Its protein product is CASSTVGRGEQYF.

Only one count was recorded for this clone. The rearrangement links TRBV7-8 to TRBJ1-2; TRBD1 aligns across 7 bases. CDR3 size: 14 residues. Per germline, CDR1 SGHVS and CDR2 FQNEAQ. The V segment lost 1 base and the J segment 2 bases; nucleotides outside the gene matches: 1. The CDR3 loop is CASSLEQGNYGYTF. CDR3 nucleotide sequence: TGTGCCAGCAGCTTAGAACAGGGGAACTATGGCTACACCTTC.

The chain carries TRBV6-2 or TRBV6-3 and TRBJ2-7, with 15 bases matching TRBD2. The V and J ends lost 2 bases and 4 bases, in that order; junction bases with no gene match: 3. CDR1 and CDR2 (germline): MNHEY, SVGEGT. This CDR3 has 16 residues. The CDR3 loop reads CASSYPGTSGRYEQYF. CDR3 nucleotides: TGTGCCAGCAGTTACCCCGGGACTAGCGGGAGGTACGAGCAGTACTTC.

This rearrangement joins TRBV6-5 to TRBJ2-7; 8 bases align to TRBD2. Unmatched junction bases numbered 10, after V lost 2 bases and J lost 4 bases. CDR1 and CDR2 (germline): MNHEY, SVGAGI. The CDR3 totals 16 residues. CDR3 sequence: CASSYQLGSGSYEQYF. CDR3 nucleotide sequence: TGTGCCAGCAGTTACCAATTAGGGAGCGGGAGTTACGAGCAGTACTTC.

The V and J genes are TRBV19 and TRBJ2-1; 8 bases map to TRBD2. From germline, CDR1 is LNHDA and CDR2 SQIVND (reference sequence). Trimming at V came to 6 bases and at J to 5 bases, leaving 6 bases not matched to a gene. The CDR3 has 14 amino acids. Here the CDR3 reads CASSRTSRHNEQFF. CDR3 nucleotides: TGTGCCAGTAGCAGGACTAGCAGGCACAATGAGCAGTTCTTC.

This chain connects TRBV29-1 to TRBJ2-3, with TRBD2 identical over 11 bases. Trimming took 4 bases from V and 0 from J; bases not matched to a gene: 6. In germline, CDR1 is SQVTM, CDR2 ANQGSEA. The CDR3 loop spans 16 amino acids. The CDR3 coding sequence is TGCAGCGTTGGGGGACTAGCGGAGTCTAGCACAGATACGCAGTATTTT. Its protein product is CSVGGLAESSTDTQYF.

The sample holds a few counts of this clone. The chain recombines TRBV27 with TRBJ2-7, with 11 bases matching TRBD2. The germline V gene has CDR1 MNHEY and CDR2 SMNVEV (reference sequence). The V gene end was trimmed by 2 bases and the J gene end by 6 bases; junction bases not matched to a gene: 6. The CDR3 runs 15 residues. Written as DNA, the CDR3 is TGTGCCAGCAGTTTAACTAGCGGGAGCTGGTCCGAGCAGTACTTC. Translated: CASSLTSGSWSEQYF.